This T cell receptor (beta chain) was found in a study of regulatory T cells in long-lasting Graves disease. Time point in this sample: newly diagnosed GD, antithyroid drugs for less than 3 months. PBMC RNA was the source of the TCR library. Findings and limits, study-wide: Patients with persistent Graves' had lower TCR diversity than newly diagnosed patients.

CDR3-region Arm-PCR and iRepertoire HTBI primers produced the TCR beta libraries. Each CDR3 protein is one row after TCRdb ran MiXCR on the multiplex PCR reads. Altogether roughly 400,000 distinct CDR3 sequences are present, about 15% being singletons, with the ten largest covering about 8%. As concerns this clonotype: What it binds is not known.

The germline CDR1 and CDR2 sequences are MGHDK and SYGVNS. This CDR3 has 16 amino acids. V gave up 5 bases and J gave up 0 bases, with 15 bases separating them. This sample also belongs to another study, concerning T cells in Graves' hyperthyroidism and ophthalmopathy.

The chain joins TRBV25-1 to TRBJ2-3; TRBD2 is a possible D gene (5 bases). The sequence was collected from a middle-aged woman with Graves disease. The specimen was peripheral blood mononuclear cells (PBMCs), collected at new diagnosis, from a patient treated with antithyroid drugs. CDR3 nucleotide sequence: TGTGCCAGCAGTAAACCCGGACTCTATAGCACAGATACGCAGTATTTT. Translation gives CASSKPGLYSTDTQYF.